The 7 T cell receptor beta chains below all came from one sample that was sequenced in a study of T cell repertoires in cytomegalovirus infection. These TCRs' antigens remain unknown. Via MiXCR, TCRdb re-called the reads, giving one row per CDR3 protein. Of some 320,000 distinct CDR3 sequences in the sample, almost 30% were seen once. The specimen was cultured PBMCs, collected from culture after CMV antigen stimulation. These receptors were obtained from a human donor in good health (CMV status not recorded). Some clones in this sample may be carry-over from other donors' samples.

This clonotype turned up a few times. This chain uses TRBV7-2 with TRBJ1-3; D unclear. The germline gives CDR1 SGHTA, CDR2 FQGNSA. The germline V and J ends were trimmed by 2 bases and 5 bases, with 10 bases remaining between them. There are 14 residues in the CDR3. This CDR3 reads CASSLWLDRNTIYF. CDR3 in DNA: TGTGCCAGCAGCTTATGGCTAGACCGAAACACCATATATTTT.

This chain uses TRBV20-1 with TRBJ2-6; no reliable D call. The germline V and J ends were trimmed by 0 bases and 2 bases, with 20 bases remaining between them. Looked up from germline, CDR1 is DFQATT and CDR2 is SNEGSKA (reference sequence). This CDR3 has 19 amino acids. CDR3: CSARDLLIQAGAGANVLTF. The CDR3 nucleotides are TGCAGTGCTAGAGATCTCCTAATCCAGGCAGGCGCTGGGGCCAACGTCCTGACTTTC.

V and J are TRBV27 and TRBJ1-1, with D unresolved. Germline V CDR1 and CDR2: MNHEY, SMNVEV (reference sequence). V lost 6 bases and J lost 1, with 9 bases in between. The CDR3 covers 13 residues. The CDR3 is CASREDPNTEAFF. CDR3 bases: TGTGCCAGCAGGGAGGACCCGAACACTGAAGCTTTCTTT.

This clonotype was counted many times. The rearrangement joins TRBV12-3 or TRBV12-4 to TRBJ2-3; 9 positions agree with TRBD1. Trimming cost V 5 bases and J 6 bases; bases outside gene matches: 9. The CDR3 contains 15 residues. The CDR3 bases are TGTGCCAGCAGTCGGGGGGACAGGGAGGCTGATACGCAGTATTTT. Translating gives CASSRGDREADTQYF.

This clonotype appeared many times. The chain carries TRBV6-2 or TRBV6-3 and TRBJ2-6; perhaps TRBD1 as D (6 bases). The CDR3 sequence is 17 residues long. Trimming removed 0 bases from V and 2 bases from J, with 11 bases in between. The germline CDR1 and CDR2 sequences are MNHEY and SVGEGT. DNA for the CDR3: TGTGCCAGCAGTTACTCGAGAACAGGGACTGGGGCCAACGTCCTGACTTTC. This encodes CASSYSRTGTGANVLTF.

This sequence joins TRBV13 and TRBJ2-3, with unresolved D. Trimming stripped 3 bases from V and 1 base from J, with 8 bases between. Germline assignment: CDR1 PRHDT and CDR2 FYEKMQ (reference sequence). There are 14 residues in the CDR3. The CDR3: CASSLGRRTDTQYF. CDR3 nucleotides: TGTGCCAGCAGCTTGGGTCGGCGCACAGATACGCAGTATTTT. Drawing the rest from reference TRBV13 and TRBJ2-3, the complete variable domain is AAGVIQSPRHLIKEKRETATLKCYPIPRHDTVYWYQQGPGQDPQFLISFYEKMQSDKGSIPDRFSAQQFSDYHSELNMSSLELGDSALYFCASSLGRRTDTQYFGPGTRLTVL.

A few counts support this clonotype. CDR3 sequence: CASSLWTNEQFF. In nucleotides, the CDR3 is TGTGCCAGCAGTTTATGGACAAATGAGCAGTTCTTC. This chain connects TRBV28 to TRBJ2-1; no firm D call. The CDR3 is 12 amino acids. The V end lost 0 bases, the J end lost 7 bases, and 4 bases lay between the germline ends. CDR1 is MDHEN and CDR2 is SYDVKM in the germline V gene. Drawing the rest from reference TRBV28 and TRBJ2-1, the complete variable domain is DVKVTQSSRYLVKRTGEKVFLECVQDMDHENMFWYRQDPGLGLRLIYFSYDVKMKEKGDIPEGYSVSREKKERFSLILESASTNQTSMYLCASSLWTNEQFFGPGTRLTVL.